These T cell receptor beta chains were read from a single sample in a study of blood T cell repertoires in COVID-19. TCRdb keeps only in-frame clones here, not all; method: immunoSEQ multiplex PCR. The data contain several thousand clones, almost 90% of them singletons. Sequences were obtained from peripheral blood. Every receptor here comes from a man aged 60-69 years with acute or convalescent COVID-19. CDR3s include the opening cysteine and the closing phenylalanine or tryptophan. The D gene is left open where the match is weak.

TRBD1	15	TRBV7-2	TRBJ1-5	TGTGCCAGCAGCTTAGACAGGGGAAACGAGCAGCCCCAGCATTTT	CASSLDRGNEQPQHF
TRBD2	16	TRBV27	TRBJ2-1	TGTGCCAGCAGTTTAACTAGCGGGACCGTGAACAATGAGCAGTTCTTC	CASSLTSGTVNNEQFF
-	14	TRBV18	TRBJ2-2	TGTGCCAGCTCACCAAACACGTACACCGGGGAGCTGTTTTTT	CASSPNTYTGELFF
TRBD2	16	TRBV5-1	TRBJ2-1	TGCGCCAGCAGCTTTGGGCGGGGGGGCTCCTACAATGAGCAGTTCTTC	CASSFGRGGSYNEQFF
TRBD1	17	TRBV19	TRBJ1-2	TGTGCCAGTAGTAGAGGGGACAGGGGGCGCGTCGGCTATGGCTACACCTTC	CASSRGDRGRVGYGYTF
-	13	TRBV4-1	TRBJ2-1	TGCGCCAGCAGCCTCAGGGAGGGGGATGAGCAGTTCTTC	CASSLREGDEQFF
-	12	TRBV12-3/TRBV12-4	TRBJ1-6	TGTGCCAGCAGCCCTCCTAATTCACCCCTCCACTTT	CASSPPNSPLHF
-	13	TRBV6-6	TRBJ1-6	TGTGCCAGCATGGGCTTTCAGGTCTCACCCCTCCACTTT	CASMGFQVSPLHF
TRBD1	16	TRBV9	TRBJ2-2	TGTGCCAGCAGCCCACAGACAGGGCCCCGGACCGGGGAGCTGTTTTTT	CASSPQTGPRTGELFF
TRBD1	15	TRBV6-5	TRBJ1-2	TGTGCCAGCAGTTACTCGACAGGGGGCAACTATGGCTACACCTTC	CASSYSTGGNYGYTF
TRBD1	14	TRBV2	TRBJ2-3	TGTGCCAGCAGGGGACAGGGGGCCACAGATACGCAGTATTTT	CASRGQGATDTQYF
-	15	TRBV19	TRBJ1-2	TGTGCCAGTAGTATAGATGACAGCTCGAACTATGGCTACACCTTC	CASSIDDSSNYGYTF
TRBD1	16	TRBV4-1	TRBJ1-5	TGCGCCAGCAGCCAAGACAGGGGGCGTCCGGATCAGCCCCAGCATTTT	CASSQDRGRPDQPQHF
-	15	TRBV9	TRBJ1-3	TGTGCCAGCAGCGTAGGAGGGAACTCTGGAAACACCATATATTTT	CASSVGGNSGNTIYF
-	14	TRBV5-1	TRBJ2-1	TGCGCCAGCAGCTCGAGAGGATTCTACAATGAGCAGTTCTTC	CASSSRGFYNEQFF
TRBD2	15	TRBV4-1	TRBJ2-1	TGCGCCAGCAGCCTCCCCGGGACTACAAACAATGAGCAGTTCTTC	CASSLPGTTNNEQFF
-	15	TRBV27	TRBJ2-5	TGTGCCAGCAGCCGTCAAGCCGAAAACCAAGAGACCCAGTACTTC	CASSRQAENQETQYF